This T cell receptor beta chain was sequenced in a study of cytomegalovirus exposure and HLA in healthy donors. The CDR3 has 20 residues. V was clipped by 0 bases and J by 0 bases; unmatched bases: 15. The germline gives CDR1 SGHAT, CDR2 FQNNGV. PCR amplification relied on 60 Vbeta primers (plus 13 Jbeta primers). Only in-frame clones appear in the TCRdb table, and some are missing; sequencing was by immunoSEQ multiplex PCR. The sample has 110,000 to 150,000 clones; 80% are singletons. The chain recombines TRBV11-2 with TRBJ1-2; 8 bases align to TRBD1. The sample consisted of PBMCs. This TCR derives from a male donor in good health and CMV-seropositive. The CDR3 is CASSLDRAETGDYSNYGYTF. The CDR3 region has the DNA TGTGCCAGCAGCTTAGATAGAGCAGAGACAGGGGATTATTCTAACTATGGCTACACCTTC.